This TCR beta chain comes out of a study of beta chain features in type 1 diabetes. Study findings and constraints: Healthy donors had naive, central memory and Treg TCRB repertoires that appeared less similar than those seen among patients. Type 1 diabetes patients had fewer VDJ junction insertions and more deletions.

Remarks on this clone: Its antigen remains unknown.

Expressed TCRB transcripts were sequenced because the isolated RNA had all been reverse transcribed beforehand. Clones were sequenced by immunoSEQ multiplex PCR, and TCRdb holds only the in-frame ones, with some missing. In the table there are a few hundred thousand clones, 9.5% to 13% of which are singletons. Heparinised blood was drawn once per donor, averaging around 110 mL. A CD45RO/CCR7/CD25/CD127/CD95/CD27 panel sorted naive, central memory, regulatory and stem cell-like memory CD4+ cells. The clonotype was recovered from a man younger than 35 in good health. Input material: central memory CD4+ T cells from blood.

CDR3 DNA sequence: TGTGCCAGCAGTACACGGAACGAGCAGTACTTC. This gives the protein CASSTRNEQYF. V gene TRBV25-1 combines with J gene TRBJ2-7, with D unclear. The ends were cut back, 5 bases at V and 5 bases at J, with 7 bases in the middle. This CDR3 region has 11 residues. Germline lookup yields CDR1 MGHDK and CDR2 SYGVNS.